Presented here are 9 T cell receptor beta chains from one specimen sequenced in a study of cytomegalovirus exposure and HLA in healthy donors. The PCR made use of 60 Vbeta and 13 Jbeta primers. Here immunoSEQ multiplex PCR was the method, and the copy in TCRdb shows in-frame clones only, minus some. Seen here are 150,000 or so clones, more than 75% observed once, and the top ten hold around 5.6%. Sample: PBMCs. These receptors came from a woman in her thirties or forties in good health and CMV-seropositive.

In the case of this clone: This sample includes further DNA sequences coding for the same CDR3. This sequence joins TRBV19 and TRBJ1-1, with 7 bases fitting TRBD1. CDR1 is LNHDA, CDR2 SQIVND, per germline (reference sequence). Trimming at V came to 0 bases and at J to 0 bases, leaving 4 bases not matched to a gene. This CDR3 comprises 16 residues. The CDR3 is CASSIEQGEMNTEAFF. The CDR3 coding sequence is TGTGCCAGTAGTATAGAGCAGGGGGAGATGAACACTGAAGCTTTCTTT.

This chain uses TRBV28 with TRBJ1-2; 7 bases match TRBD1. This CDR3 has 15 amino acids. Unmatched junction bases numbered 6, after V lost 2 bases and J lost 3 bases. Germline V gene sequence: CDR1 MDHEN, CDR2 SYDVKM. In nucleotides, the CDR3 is TGTGCCAGCAGTTTACACCCCGACAGGGACTATGGCTACACCTTC. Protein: CASSLHPDRDYGYTF.

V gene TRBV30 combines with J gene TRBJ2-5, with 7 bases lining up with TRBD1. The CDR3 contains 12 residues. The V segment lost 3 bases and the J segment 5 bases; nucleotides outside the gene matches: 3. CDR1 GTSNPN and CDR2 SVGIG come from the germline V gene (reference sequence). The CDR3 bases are TGTGCCTGGAGCACAGGGGCGGAGACCCAGTACTTC. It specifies CAWSTGAETQYF.

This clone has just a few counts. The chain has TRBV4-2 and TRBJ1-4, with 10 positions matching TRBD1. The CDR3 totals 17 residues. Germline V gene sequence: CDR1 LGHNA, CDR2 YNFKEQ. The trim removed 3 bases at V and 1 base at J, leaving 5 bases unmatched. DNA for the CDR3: TGTGCCAGCAGCCACCCGGGACAGGGGATAACTAATGAAAAACTGTTTTTT. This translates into CASSHPGQGITNEKLFF.

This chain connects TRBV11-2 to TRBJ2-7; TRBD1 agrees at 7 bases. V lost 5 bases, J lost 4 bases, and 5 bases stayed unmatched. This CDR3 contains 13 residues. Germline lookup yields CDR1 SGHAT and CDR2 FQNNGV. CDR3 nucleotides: TGTGCCAGCAGCACACAGACAGGGTACGAGCAGTACTTC. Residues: CASSTQTGYEQYF.

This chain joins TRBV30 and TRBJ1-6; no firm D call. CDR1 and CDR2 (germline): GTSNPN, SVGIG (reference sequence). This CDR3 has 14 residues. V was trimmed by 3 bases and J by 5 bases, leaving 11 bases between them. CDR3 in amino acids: CAWSVGDHNSPLHF. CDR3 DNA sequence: TGTGCCTGGAGCGTCGGAGACCATAATTCACCCCTCCACTTT.

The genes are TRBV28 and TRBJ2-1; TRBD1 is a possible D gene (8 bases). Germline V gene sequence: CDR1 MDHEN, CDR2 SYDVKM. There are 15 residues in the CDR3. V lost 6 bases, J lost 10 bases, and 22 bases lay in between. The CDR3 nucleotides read TGTGCCAGCAGCCGAGCGGGGACAGGCACTCCCGAGCAGTTCTTC. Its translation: CASSRAGTGTPEQFF. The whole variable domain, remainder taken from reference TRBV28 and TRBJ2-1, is DVKVTQSSRYLVKRTGEKVFLECVQDMDHENMFWYRQDPGLGLRLIYFSYDVKMKEKGDIPEGYSVSREKKERFSLILESASTNQTSMYLCASSRAGTGTPEQFFGPGTRLTVL.

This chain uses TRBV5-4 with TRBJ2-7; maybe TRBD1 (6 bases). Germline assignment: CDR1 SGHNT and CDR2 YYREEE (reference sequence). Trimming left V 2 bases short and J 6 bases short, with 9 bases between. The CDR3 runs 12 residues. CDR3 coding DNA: TGTGCCAGCAGCTTACAGGGTCTCGAGCAGTACTTC. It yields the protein CASSLQGLEQYF.

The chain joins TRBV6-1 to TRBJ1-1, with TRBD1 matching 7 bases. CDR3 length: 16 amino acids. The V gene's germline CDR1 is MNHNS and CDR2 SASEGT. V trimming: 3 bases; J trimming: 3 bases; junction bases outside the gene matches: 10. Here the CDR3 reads CASSDKLDRIDTEAFF. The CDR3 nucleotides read TGTGCCAGCAGTGACAAACTGGACAGGATTGACACTGAAGCTTTCTTT.